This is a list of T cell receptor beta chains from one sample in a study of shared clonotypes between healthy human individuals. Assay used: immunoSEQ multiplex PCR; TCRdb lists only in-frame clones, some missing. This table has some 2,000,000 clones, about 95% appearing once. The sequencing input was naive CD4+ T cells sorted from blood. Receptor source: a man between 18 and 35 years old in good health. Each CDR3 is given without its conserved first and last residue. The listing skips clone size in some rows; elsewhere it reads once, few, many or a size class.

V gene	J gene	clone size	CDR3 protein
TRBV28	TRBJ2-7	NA	ASSHLPGQGRNEQY
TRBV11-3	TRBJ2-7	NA	ASSSEGYEQY
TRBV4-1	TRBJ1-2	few	ASSSGQGDYGYT
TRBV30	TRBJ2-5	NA	AWSRGGIQETQY
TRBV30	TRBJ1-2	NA	AWTRDRWYYGYT
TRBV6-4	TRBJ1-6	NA	ASSQQGGNSPLH
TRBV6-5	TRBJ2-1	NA	ASTHYNEQF
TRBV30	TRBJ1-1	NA	AWSRMSQGFFAEAF
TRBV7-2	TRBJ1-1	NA	ASSLAGSKNTEAF
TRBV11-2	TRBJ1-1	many	ASSHGNTEAF
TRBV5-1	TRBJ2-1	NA	ASSVQESSYNEQF
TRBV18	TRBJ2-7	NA	ASSPPHRPNYEQY
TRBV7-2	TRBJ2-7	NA	ASSGENYEQY
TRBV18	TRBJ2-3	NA	ASSPTALAGGGTDTQY
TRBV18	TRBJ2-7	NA	ASSPSSGRIRYEQY
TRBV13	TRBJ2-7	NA	ASSPTSETYEQY
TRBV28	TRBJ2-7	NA	ASSPNLGVLLGQPTYEQY
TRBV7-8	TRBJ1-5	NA	ASSVIDRENQPQH
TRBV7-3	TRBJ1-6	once	ASSLQGHNSPLH
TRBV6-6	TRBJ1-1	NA	ASRKPRDGHTEAF
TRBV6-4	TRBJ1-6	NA	ASSIYNGTEESPLH
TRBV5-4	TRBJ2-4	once	ASSFFGAAKNIQY
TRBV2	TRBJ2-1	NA	ASSSGANEQF
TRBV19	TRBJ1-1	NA	ASSMLEGGNTEAF
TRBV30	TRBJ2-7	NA	AWSFGQTYEQY
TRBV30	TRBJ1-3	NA	AWSVGRVIY
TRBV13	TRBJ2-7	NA	ASSSGAGTGITYEQY
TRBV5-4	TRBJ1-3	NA	ASSSRTVSSGNTIY
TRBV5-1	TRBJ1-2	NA	ASSLEGPDGYT
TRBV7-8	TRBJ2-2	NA	ASSLSPENTGELF
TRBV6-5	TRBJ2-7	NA	ASSIQGARYEQY